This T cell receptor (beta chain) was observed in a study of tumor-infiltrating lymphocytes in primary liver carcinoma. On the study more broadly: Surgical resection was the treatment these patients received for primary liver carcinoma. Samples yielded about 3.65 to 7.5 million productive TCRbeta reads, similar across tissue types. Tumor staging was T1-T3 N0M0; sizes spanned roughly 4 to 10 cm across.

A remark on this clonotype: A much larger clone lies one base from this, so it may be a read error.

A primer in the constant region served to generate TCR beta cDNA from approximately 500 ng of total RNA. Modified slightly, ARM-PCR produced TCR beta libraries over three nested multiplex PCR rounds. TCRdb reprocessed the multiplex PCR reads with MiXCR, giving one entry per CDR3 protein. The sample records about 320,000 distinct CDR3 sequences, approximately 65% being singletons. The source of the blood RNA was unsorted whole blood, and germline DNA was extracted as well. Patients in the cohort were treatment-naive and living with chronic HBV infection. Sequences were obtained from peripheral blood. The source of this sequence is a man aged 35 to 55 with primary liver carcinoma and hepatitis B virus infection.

CDR3 protein: CASSTTYFGNTIYF. The CDR3 nucleotides are TGTGCCAGCAGTACCACGTATTTTGGAAACACCATATATTTT. The chain employs TRBV6-2 or TRBV6-3 and TRBJ1-3; no clear D gene. Germline loops: CDR1 MNHEY, CDR2 SVGEGT. This CDR3 has 14 residues. Between the trimmed V and J ends, which lost 5 bases and 3 bases, there was a span of 11 bases.